A single sample is the source of the 15 T cell receptor beta chains below, sequenced in a study of metastatic and nonmetastatic thyroid tumors. Each patient came to thyroid surgery without any prior treatment (of any kind). With MiXCR, TCRdb called clones anew from the PCR reads. The repertoire holds tens of thousands of clones, with around 22% as singletons. Sequenced sample: blood. Receptors were obtained from a female donor with papillary thyroid cancer or a benign thyroid nodule (not recorded which). Some clones in this sample may be carry-over from other donors' samples.

This clone appeared many times. The chain couples TRBV9 to TRBJ2-5; D is unclear. CDR1 is SGDLS, CDR2 YYNGEE, per germline. Trimming removed 0 bases from V and 1 base from J, with 10 bases in between. This CDR3 has 15 amino acids. CDR3 amino acids: CASSVEARPQETQYF. The DNA for the CDR3 is TGTGCCAGCAGCGTAGAAGCGCGGCCCCAAGAGACCCAGTACTTC.

This clone was counted between two and nine times. A much larger clonotype is one base distant, so this may be a read error. This sample includes further DNA sequences coding for the same CDR3. This rearrangement joins TRBV2 to TRBJ1-5; D call uncertain. Germline values: CDR1 SNHLY, CDR2 FYNNEI. The length of the CDR3 is 14 residues. The CDR3, as DNA: TGTGCCAGTAGTGTTGAGGGTAGCAATCAGCCCCAGCATTTT. Amino acids: CASSVEGSNQPQHF.

This clone came up many times. This chain uses TRBV11-1 with TRBJ2-5; 8 bases are shared with TRBD1. This CDR3 contains 15 residues. J was trimmed by 5 bases and V by 3 bases; bases with no gene match: 8. The germline V gene has CDR1 SGHAT and CDR2 FQDESV (reference sequence). CDR3 loop: CASSFRRGPVETQYF. The CDR3, as DNA: TGTGCCAGCAGCTTTCGCAGGGGGCCTGTGGAGACCCAGTACTTC.

Worth noting for this clone: An end of the junction does not agree with germline; a read error may underlie this. The chain joins TRBV5-1 to TRBJ1-1, with D hard to call. The CDR3 runs to 14 residues. Germline loops: CDR1 SGHRS, CDR2 YFSETQ. The CDR3 here is CASSLADGGPEAFF. CDR3 sequence (DNA): TGCGCCAGCAGCTTGGCCGACGGTGGGCCTGAAGCTTTCTTC.

This clone was counted many times. This chain uses TRBV27 with TRBJ2-2, with D unclear. The CDR3 loop spans 12 amino acids. Germline V gene sequence: CDR1 MNHEY, CDR2 SMNVEV (reference sequence). The germline V and J ends were trimmed by 3 bases and 6 bases, with 5 bases remaining between them. CDR3 sequence reads: CASSFKSGELFF. As DNA, the CDR3 is TGTGCCAGCAGTTTTAAGTCCGGGGAGCTGTTTTTT.

This clone has ten or more counts. The gene calls are TRBV24-1 and TRBJ1-4; a possible D gene is TRBD1 (6 bases). Germline CDR1 KGHDR, CDR2 SFDVKD. V shed 7 bases and J shed 5 bases, with 13 bases lying between them. This CDR3 contains 14 residues. The CDR3 loop is CATSDTGQNEKLFF. In DNA form, the CDR3 reads TGTGCCACCAGCGACACCGGACAGAATGAAAAACTGTTTTTT.

The chain links TRBV30 to TRBJ2-7; D may be TRBD2 (5 bases). V lost 3 bases to trimming and J lost 5 bases, with 11 bases between them. Looked up from germline, CDR1 is GTSNPN and CDR2 is SVGIG (reference sequence). The CDR3 is made up of 12 amino acids. The CDR3 spells CAWSPRGHEQYF. Written as DNA, the CDR3 is TGTGCCTGGAGCCCCCGGGGTCACGAGCAGTACTTC.

This clone was seen many times. It may be a read error: a sequence one base away is much more abundant. V and J are TRBV7-7 and TRBJ1-1; D gene ambiguous. This CDR3 contains 14 residues. Germline V gene sequence: CDR1 SSHAT, CDR2 FNYEAQ (reference sequence). The CDR3 region is CASSLMDGNTEASF. The CDR3 nucleotides read TGTGCTAGCAGCTTGATGGACGGGAACACTGAAGCTTCCTTT.

In its sample, this clone was seen many times. The chain has TRBV6-2 or TRBV6-3 and TRBJ2-2; D assignment may be TRBD1 or TRBD2 (5 bases each). V was cut by 9 bases and J by 1 base, with 9 bases left in between. The germline gives CDR1 MNHEY, CDR2 SVGEGT. The CDR3 has 13 amino acids. The DNA for the CDR3 is TGTGCCAGTTCGGGGCTGAACACCGGGGAGCTGTTTTTT. It is translated as CASSGLNTGELFF.

In this sample, this clone is medium-sized (0.01 to 0.1%). The chain combines TRBV27 with TRBJ2-7, with TRBD2 matching over 10 bases. Germline-derived CDR1 and CDR2 are MNHEY and SMNVEV (reference sequence). V dropped 5 bases and J dropped 0; count of bases not matched to a gene: 13. The CDR3 runs to 18 residues. The CDR3 DNA follows: TGTGCCAGCAGTCCAAGGACTAGCGGCCGACAAAGCTCCTACGAGCAGTACTTC. Its translation is CASSPRTSGRQSSYEQYF.

At least ten counts were recorded for this clone. The sample has other DNA sequences that encode this CDR3 too. The V gene is TRBV27, the J gene TRBJ1-1, with 10 positions matching TRBD1. Trimming took 4 bases from V and 4 from J; bases not matched to a gene: 3. Germline lookup yields CDR1 MNHEY and CDR2 SMNVEV (reference sequence). This CDR3 comprises 14 residues. CDR3 nucleotides: TGTGCCAGCAGTTCGGGACAGGGGCTCACTGAAGCTTTCTTT. Encoded protein: CASSSGQGLTEAFF.

The chain uses TRBV12-3 or TRBV12-4 and TRBJ2-2; D possibly corresponds to TRBD2 (6 bases). Trimming removed 2 bases from V and 0 bases from J, with 16 bases in between. The CDR3 spans 18 residues. The CDR3 coding sequence is TGTGCCAGCAGTTTAACTAGCTGGGGTGGGACGAACACCGGGGAGCTGTTTTTT. It specifies CASSLTSWGGTNTGELFF.

With regard to this clone: A much larger clone is a single base away; this may be a read error. This sample also contains other DNA sequences that code for the same CDR3. The CDR3 nucleotides are TGTGCCAGCAGTGATCTCTCCAGAGGTGGCACTGGAAGCACCATATATTTT. It specifies CASSDLSRGGTGSTIYF. The chain combines TRBV25-1 with TRBJ1-3; D gene unclear. In germline, CDR1 is MGHDK, CDR2 SYGVNS. The CDR3 has 17 residues. Full variable domain (outside the CDR3, taken from reference TRBV25-1 and TRBJ1-3): EADIYQTPRYLVIGTGKKITLECSQTMGHDKMYWYQQDPGMELHLIHYSYGVNSTEKGDLSSESTVSRIRTEHFPLTLESARPSHTSQYLCASSDLSRGGTGSTIYFGEGSWLTVV.

This clone was recorded many times. The chain has TRBV20-1 and TRBJ1-2, with D possibly TRBD1 on 5 matching bases. This CDR3 region has 14 residues. V lost 0 bases to trimming and J lost 4 bases, with 12 bases between them. CDR1 and CDR2 (germline): DFQATT, SNEGSKA (reference sequence). The chain's CDR3 is CSAREPGTGYGYTF. Here the CDR3 DNA reads TGCAGTGCTAGAGAACCCGGGACCGGCTATGGCTACACCTTC.

This clone was seen a few times. Possible read error: a much larger clone is one base away. Within the sample, other DNA sequences also encode this same CDR3. This sequence joins TRBV4-1 and TRBJ2-5; no firm D call. Per germline, CDR1 MGHRA and CDR2 YSYEKL. The germline V and J ends were trimmed by 1 base and 5 bases, with 8 bases remaining between them. The CDR3 loop spans 13 amino acids. The DNA for the CDR3 is TGCGCCAGCAGCCAAGCCCAGCCTGAGACCCAGTACTTC. Its translation: CASSQAQPETQYF.